This entry features one T cell receptor (beta chain) sequence. Its antigen is still unknown. No base qualities exist here, and no much larger clone lies one base off it. Expansion of CD8+CD57+ cells had been shown by flow cytometry in the patients chosen for sequencing. All patients had severe acquired aplastic anemia diagnosed by International Study of Aplastic Anemia and Agranulocytosis and Camitta criteria. At the time blood was sampled, none of the patients had received any therapy. In this study, sorted CD4+ and CD8+ T cells from the blood of healthy subjects and of severe aplastic anemia patients had their TCR repertoires deep-sequenced. Patients were enrolled in the USA under clinicaltrials.gov protocols 00001620, 01623167, 00001397, 00071045, 00081523 and 00961064. Ficoll-Paque density gradient centrifugation was used to isolate peripheral blood mononuclear cells. Before DNA extraction, CD4+ and CD8+ T cells were sorted with FACS or magnetic beads.

Genomic DNA was used as template for profiling of TCR beta VDJ combinations and CDR3 sequences. An Illumina HiSeq 2000 was used for TCR repertoire sequencing. On the authors' methods: Repertoires were assessed using TRBV/TRBJ rearrangement plots, CDR3 size and DJ length profiles, and Simpson's diversity index. The immunodominant clone was defined as the most abundant DNA sequence in deep sequencing data. CDR3 amino acid sequences were screened for sharing across subjects and were compared with published repertoires and the VDJdb database. The public reads were quality trimmed at Q25 with fastp and then assembled into clones with MiXCR by TCRdb, keeping productive beta chains. All rows with the same CDR3 protein become a single entry with the most common DNA and genes. The V and J calls shown here were made by TCRdb, not taken from the authors' results. This sample lists 150,000 or so distinct CDR3 sequences; around half were detected once. Approximately 12% of the sample belongs to the ten largest clones.

The sample originates from a study of CD8+CD57+ T cells in acquired aplastic anemia listed by TCRdb under 2018. Study-wide context: DNA extracted from sorted CD4+ and CD8+ cells had a mean of about 3.2 ug, with a range of roughly 0.19 to 27.4 ug. CD8+CD57+ expansion was defined as a frequency above the mean frequency observed in healthy subjects. The research as a whole found: Roughly 30 CD8+ CDR3 sequences were found to be shared between patients and controls, but these sequences appeared to be highly expressed in patients and within the immunodominant clones of the patients. Patients and healthy controls showed no significant difference in CD8+ Simpson's diversity (P=0.060).

At the junction V is shortened by 7 bases and J by 4 bases; bases outside the gene matches: 11. The CDR3 numbers 15 residues from cysteine through phenylalanine. Just the 45-base CDR3 DNA is kept, in frame starting at base 1. Sequences MNHNS (CDR1) and SASEGT (CDR2) are obtained from the germline V gene. The sequence is built from TRBV6-1 and TRBJ2-7; 9 of the junction bases match TRBD1. The TCR comes from a human donor with aplastic anemia. Sequencing was done on a sample of sorted CD4+, CD8+, or CD8+CD57+ T cells (not recorded which) from PBMCs. At the DNA level, the sequence is TGTGCCAGCACCTCCCCCGGGACAGGGATGTACGAGCAGTACTTC. Translated, it reads CASTSPGTGMYEQYF.